This T cell receptor (beta chain) is from a study of blood T cell repertoires in COVID-19. Overall study: COVID-19 samples collected from the United States, Italy and Spain covered acute and convalescent phases. PBMCs, B-cell-depleted T cells, or T cells were the source of the cDNA or gDNA that made up the material.

In the study's own analysis: For nucleated cells, counts were estimated from reference gene primer amplification. Data came from immunoSEQ multiplex PCR; TCRdb stores just in-frame clones and leaves some out. The V and J calls and the clone size are those of that table, but D and trimming were determined from the DNA. The sample shows a few hundred thousand clones, about 85% of them seen only once. A remark on this clone: A junction boundary mismatches the germline segment, possibly from a read error.

The receptor was isolated from a man aged 30-40 years who had recovered from COVID-19. Material for sequencing was peripheral blood.

In DNA form, the CDR3 reads TGTGCCAGCATACCCCCAGGGGCCTCCCACAATGAGCAGTTCTTC. It encodes CASIPPGASHNEQFF. The J gene is TRBJ2-1, the V gene TRBV27, with D possibly being TRBD1 (6 bases). The germline gives CDR1 MNHEY, CDR2 SMNVEV (reference sequence). The CDR3 contains 15 residues.